The 5 T cell receptor beta chains below were found in one sample sequenced in a study of cytomegalovirus exposure and HLA in healthy donors (dated by TCRdb to about 2017). Library construction relied on the immunoSEQ multiplex PCR assay. A mixture of 60 forward primers for TCR Vbeta segments and 13 reverse primers for TCR Jbeta segments was used in the multiplex PCR. What TCRdb holds here is the immuneACCESS table cut down to in-frame rearrangements. Part of the clones is not present; checked against another copy, under half of the missing clones reflect an unresolved V gene, and the others are unexplained. Present in this sample are more than 85,000 clones, about 68% of which were seen just once. The ten biggest clones cover roughly 14% of the sample. Sequencing was carried out using PBMCs. The source is a male donor in good health and CMV-seropositive.

This chain links TRBV10-2 with TRBJ2-7; D is unclear. Trimming removed 8 bases from V and 5 bases from J, with 10 bases in between. Per the germline V gene, CDR1 is WSHSY and CDR2 is SAAADI. The length of the CDR3 is 11 residues. The CDR3 here is CASAERDEQYF. The CDR3 bases are TGCGCCAGCGCAGAACGGGACGAGCAGTACTTC.

The chain uses TRBV6-5 and TRBJ1-2; D is undetermined. Trimming removed 2 bases from V and 14 bases from J, with 24 bases in between. This CDR3 is 15 amino acids long. Germline loops: CDR1 MNHEY, CDR2 SVGAGI. This CDR3 reads CASSYPRHGVGVLTF. DNA of the CDR3: TGTGCCAGCAGTTACCCCCGACATGGGGTCGGGGTTTTGACCTTC.

The V call is TRBV15, the J call TRBJ2-5; weak D call: TRBD2 (5 bases). V lost 0 bases and J 2 bases, leaving 7 bases between the germline ends. This CDR3 comprises 14 residues. Germline CDR1 and CDR2: LNHNV and YYDKDF (reference sequence). The CDR3 DNA follows: TGTGCCACCAGCAGAGATCCGGGGCAAGAGACCCAGTACTTC. It is translated as CATSRDPGQETQYF.

The J gene is TRBJ2-7, the V gene TRBV4-3, with D unclear. Germline assignment: CDR1 LGHNA and CDR2 YSLEER. CDR3 length: 13 residues. V lost 3 bases to trimming and J lost 2 bases, with 8 bases between them. The chain's CDR3 is CASSHATTYEQYF. CDR3 bases: TGCGCCAGCAGCCACGCTACGACCTACGAGCAGTACTTC.

The chain has TRBV7-9 and TRBJ2-2; weak D call: TRBD1 (6 bases). Germline values: CDR1 SEHNR, CDR2 FQNEAQ (reference sequence). The CDR3 length is 15 residues. The V and J ends lost 2 bases and 4 bases respectively, with 11 bases between them. The CDR3 sequence is CASSLLLGGTGELFF. DNA of the CDR3: TGTGCCAGCAGCTTACTCCTAGGGGGCACCGGGGAGCTGTTTTTT. Variable domain in full (rest from reference TRBV7-9 and TRBJ2-2): DTGVSQNPRHKITKRGQNVTFRCDPISEHNRLYWYRQTLGQGPEFLTYFQNEAQLEKSRLLSDRFSAERPKGSFSTLEIQRTEQGDSAMYLCASSLLLGGTGELFFGEGSRLTVL.